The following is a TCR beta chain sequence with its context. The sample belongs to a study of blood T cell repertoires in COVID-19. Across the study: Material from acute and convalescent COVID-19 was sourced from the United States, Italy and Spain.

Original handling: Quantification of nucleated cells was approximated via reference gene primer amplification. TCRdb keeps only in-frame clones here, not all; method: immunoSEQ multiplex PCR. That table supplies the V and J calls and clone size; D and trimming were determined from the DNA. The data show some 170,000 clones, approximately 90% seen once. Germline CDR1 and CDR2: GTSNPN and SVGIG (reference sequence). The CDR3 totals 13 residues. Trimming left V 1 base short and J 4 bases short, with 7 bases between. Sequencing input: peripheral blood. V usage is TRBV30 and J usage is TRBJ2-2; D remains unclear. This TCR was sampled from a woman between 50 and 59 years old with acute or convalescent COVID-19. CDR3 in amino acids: CAWSASPTGELFF. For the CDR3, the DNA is TGTGCCTGGAGTGCGAGCCCCACCGGGGAGCTGTTTTTT. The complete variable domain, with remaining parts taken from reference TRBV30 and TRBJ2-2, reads SQTIHQWPATLVQPVGSPLSLECTVEGTSNPNLYWYRQAAGRGLQLLFYSVGIGQISSEVPQNLSASRPQDRQFILSSKKLLLSDSGFYLCAWSASPTGELFFGEGSRLTVL.